Below are 7 T cell receptor beta chains sequenced from a single sample in a study of blood T cell repertoires in COVID-19. Assay: immunoSEQ multiplex PCR; the TCRdb copy retains only in-frame clones and omits some. The sample consists of 300,000 or so clones, approximately 90% of them appearing once. Sequencing input: peripheral blood. Receptor source: a woman between 35 and 50 years old with acute or convalescent COVID-19.

This clone was seen more than once but under ten times. The chain employs TRBV3-1 (or the pseudogene TRBV3-2) and TRBJ2-2, with a tentative D call TRBD1 (5 bases). The germline gives CDR1 LGHDT, CDR2 YNNKEL (reference sequence). CDR3 length: 13 amino acids. The ends were cut back, 5 bases at V and 5 bases at J, with 9 bases in the middle. CDR3 bases: TGTGCCAGCAGCTCAAGGGGTACCGGGGAGCTGTTTTTT. This codes for CASSSRGTGELFF.

The chain couples TRBV6-5 to TRBJ1-1; D is unresolved. CDR3 size: 13 residues. The germline V gene has CDR1 MNHEY and CDR2 SVGAGI. V was shortened by 6 bases and J by 3 bases, with 11 bases between the two germline ends. The CDR3 region is CASSVDIYTEAFF. CDR3 in DNA: TGTGCCAGCAGCGTCGACATCTACACTGAAGCTTTCTTT.

The chain recombines TRBV7-8 with TRBJ2-3; D might be TRBD2 (7 bases). Trimming stripped 4 bases from V and 2 bases from J, with 19 bases between. This CDR3 contains 17 residues. Germline lookup yields CDR1 SGHVS and CDR2 FQNEAQ. The CDR3 spells CASSWLWGAGATDTQYF. CDR3 in DNA: TGTGCCAGCAGCTGGCTGTGGGGGGCGGGGGCCACAGATACGCAGTATTTT.

V is TRBV6-5 and J is TRBJ1-2, with TRBD1 identical over 9 bases. The J segment lost 4 bases and the V segment lost 2 bases, leaving 2 bases of the junction unmatched. The germline CDR1 and CDR2 sequences are MNHEY and SVGAGI. This CDR3 contains 14 residues. This CDR3 reads CASSYKTGGYGYTF. The CDR3 coding sequence is TGTGCCAGCAGTTACAAGACAGGGGGCTATGGCTACACCTTC.

V is TRBV2 and J is TRBJ1-2, with unresolved D. V lost 6 bases and J 4 bases, leaving 9 bases between the germline ends. The germline CDR1 and CDR2 sequences are SNHLY and FYNNEI. The CDR3 totals 12 residues. The CDR3 region is CASSPRSYGYTF. CDR3 DNA: TGTGCCAGCAGCCCAAGGAGCTATGGCTACACCTTC.

The chain employs TRBV7-2 and TRBJ1-5; D gene uncertain. The CDR3 sequence is 13 residues long. In germline, CDR1 is SGHTA, CDR2 FQGNSA. Trimming left V 3 bases short and J 5 bases short, with 8 bases between. The CDR3 region has the DNA TGTGCCAGCAGCTTCGGCAGCGATCAGCCCCAGCATTTT. It is translated as CASSFGSDQPQHF.

The rearrangement uses TRBV27 and TRBJ1-1, with D perhaps matching TRBD1 (6 bases). The CDR3 sequence is 11 residues long. Germline V gene lookup returns CDR1 MNHEY and CDR2 SMNVEV (reference sequence). V was cut by 6 bases and J by 4 bases, with 6 bases left in between. CDR3 protein: CASSRGTEAFF. CDR3 nucleotides: TGTGCCAGCAGCAGGGGCACTGAAGCTTTCTTT.